This T cell receptor beta chain was sequenced in a study of CD8 T cells in ankylosing spondylitis (dated by TCRdb to 2016 to 2017). Some background on the complete study: The study profiled T cell receptor beta repertoires in healthy donors and ankylosing spondylitis patients to find disease-linked TCR variants. The whole study cohort included over a hundred healthy donors and over 20 ankylosing spondylitis patients. Peripheral blood was sampled, and synovial fluid was additionally collected from ankylosing spondylitis patients.

V is trimmed back by 6 bases and J by 1 base, and the junction contains 7 bases that no gene match accounts for. Including cysteine and phenylalanine, the CDR3 has 15 amino acids. Left in the record is the CDR3 DNA by itself, 45 bases read in frame from the first base. Based on the germline V gene, the CDR1 and CDR2 sequences are SNHLY and FYNNEI. This clonotype turned up a few times. Its antigen is currently not known. There are no base qualities to consult, and no much larger clone falls within one base. Here is what the overall study found, with its caveats: According to the report, matched synovial fluid samples from ankylosing spondylitis patients were significantly enriched for the disease-linked clones. Blood from ankylosing spondylitis patients appeared to be characterized by a TCR beta motif composed of about 8 highly homologous amino acid variants. Some motif variants had previously been reported in the synovial fluid and blood of reactive arthritis patients, which suggests shared mechanisms of disease initiation. A CD8+ phenotype was shown by the disease-linked clones, which were found at relatively low frequencies in peripheral blood.

Sequenced on an Illumina HiSeq 2500. TCR beta libraries were prepared by quantitative 5'-RACE with molecular barcodes. On the authors' methods: A new computational method based on a probabilistic model of VDJ rearrangement was used to identify disease-linked TCR variants. TCRdb reanalyzed the raw reads on its own, using fastp at Q25 for trimming and MiXCR for clone calling, and kept in-frame beta chains. Under each unique CDR3 protein, matching rows form one entry showing the most common genes and DNA. The V and J calls and clone size come from TCRdb's table, not from the authors' own analysis. This sample comprises 750,000 to 850,000 distinct CDR3 sequences, 10% to 15% of them detected only once. 0.51% of the sample goes to the ten largest clones.

The V and J genes are TRBV2 and TRBJ1-1; a stretch of 8 junction bases matches TRBD1. This TCR was recovered from a male donor with ankylosing spondylitis. The source material was blood, either unsorted or a sorted T cell fraction (not recorded which). The CDR3 amino acid sequence is: CASSVQGAPNTEAFF. The DNA reads as follows: TGTGCCAGCAGCGTTCAGGGGGCTCCGAACACTGAAGCTTTCTTT.